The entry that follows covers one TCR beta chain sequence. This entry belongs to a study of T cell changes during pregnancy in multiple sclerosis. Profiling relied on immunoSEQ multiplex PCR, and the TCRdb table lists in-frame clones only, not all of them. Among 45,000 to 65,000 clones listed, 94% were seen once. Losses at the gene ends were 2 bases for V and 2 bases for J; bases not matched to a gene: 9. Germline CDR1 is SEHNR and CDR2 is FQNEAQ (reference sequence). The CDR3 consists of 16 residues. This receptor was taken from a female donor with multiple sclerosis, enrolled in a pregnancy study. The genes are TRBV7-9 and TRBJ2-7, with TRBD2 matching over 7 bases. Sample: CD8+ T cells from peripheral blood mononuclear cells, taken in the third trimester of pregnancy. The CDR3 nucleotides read TGTGCCAGCAGCTTAAGGGCGGGAGAGGGTACCTACGAGCAGTACTTC. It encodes CASSLRAGEGTYEQYF.